The T cell receptor (beta chain) under discussion was sequenced for a study of blood T cell repertoires in COVID-19. Data came from immunoSEQ multiplex PCR; TCRdb stores just in-frame clones and leaves some out. Found here are around 100,000 clones, around four fifths of them singletons; the top ten hold about an eighth. Germline V lookup: CDR1 SGHKS, CDR2 YYEKEE (reference sequence). V lost 2 bases, J lost 1 base, and 9 bases lay in between. The CDR3 loop spans 14 amino acids. This sequence was found in a man aged 45 to 65 with active or convalescent COVID-19. The sequenced material came from peripheral blood. V is TRBV5-5 and J is TRBJ1-1; D might be TRBD1 (6 bases). CDR3 loop: CASSFGQTNTEAFF. The CDR3 nucleotides read TGTGCCAGCAGCTTCGGACAGACGAACACTGAAGCTTTCTTT.